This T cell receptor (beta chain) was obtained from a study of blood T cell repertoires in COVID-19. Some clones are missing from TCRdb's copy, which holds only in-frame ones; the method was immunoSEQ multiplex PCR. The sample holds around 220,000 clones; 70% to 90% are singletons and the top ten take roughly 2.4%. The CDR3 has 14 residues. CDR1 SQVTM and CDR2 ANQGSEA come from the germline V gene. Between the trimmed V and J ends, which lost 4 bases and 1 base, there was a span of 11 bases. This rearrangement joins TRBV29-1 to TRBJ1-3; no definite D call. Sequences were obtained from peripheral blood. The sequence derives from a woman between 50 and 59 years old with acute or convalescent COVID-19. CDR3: CSVAGGMSGNTIYF. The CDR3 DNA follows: TGCAGCGTTGCAGGAGGGATGTCTGGAAACACCATATATTTT.